This TCR beta chain was retrieved from a study of beta chain features in type 1 diabetes. The whole isolated RNA underwent reverse transcription, so sequencing captured expressed TCRB transcripts. Assay used: immunoSEQ multiplex PCR; TCRdb lists only in-frame clones, some missing. The sample records fewer than 25,000 clones, over 60% being singletons. Germline V gene sequence: CDR1 SGHDT, CDR2 YYEEEE. The CDR3 runs to 18 residues. The trim removed 4 bases at V and 3 bases at J, leaving 11 bases unmatched. Sequenced material: Tregs from blood. This TCR derives from a woman in her 40s in good health. The genes are TRBV5-6 and TRBJ1-3; TRBD1 aligns across 12 bases. This CDR3 reads CASSPAGQGAFLGNTIYF. In DNA form, the CDR3 reads TGTGCCAGCAGCCCTGCGGGACAGGGGGCCTTTCTTGGAAACACCATATATTTT.